Sequencing of this T cell receptor (beta chain) was carried out in a study of early T cells in non-severe SARS-CoV-2 infection. Across the study: Unsorted whole-blood RNA was sequenced in bulk, leaving chains unpaired.

TCRdb itself ran the 5' RACE reads through MiXCR, one entry per CDR3 protein. The sample lists approximately 120,000 distinct CDR3 sequences, 15% occurring once. This clonotype was detected a few times. What it recognizes is unknown. Findings and limits, study-wide: Reliance on VDJdb matching favored anti-spike CD8 responses; private and CD4 specificities were missed.

This CDR3 is built from 13 residues. From germline, CDR1 is SGDLS and CDR2 YYNGEE. V dropped 2 bases and J dropped 5; count of bases not matched to a gene: 2. The V gene is TRBV9, the J gene TRBJ2-7; 9 bases fit TRBD2. The TCR comes from an adult who was a healthcare worker with PCR-confirmed SARS-CoV-2 infection or an uninfected control (not recorded which). The material sequenced was whole blood. The CDR3 sequence is CASSVSGGNEQYF. CDR3 nucleotides: TGTGCCAGCAGCGTTAGCGGGGGAAACGAGCAGTACTTC.